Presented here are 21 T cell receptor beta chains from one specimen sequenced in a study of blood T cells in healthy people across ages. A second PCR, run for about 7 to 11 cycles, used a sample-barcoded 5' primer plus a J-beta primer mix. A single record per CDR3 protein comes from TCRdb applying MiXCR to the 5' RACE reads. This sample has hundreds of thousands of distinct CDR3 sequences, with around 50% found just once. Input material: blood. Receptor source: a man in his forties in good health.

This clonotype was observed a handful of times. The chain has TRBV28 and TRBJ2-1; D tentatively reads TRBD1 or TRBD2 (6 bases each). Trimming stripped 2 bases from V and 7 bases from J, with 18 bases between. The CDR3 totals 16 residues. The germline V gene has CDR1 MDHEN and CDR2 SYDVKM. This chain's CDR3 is CASSLAGGTLPNEQFF. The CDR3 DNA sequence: TGTGCCAGCAGTTTAGCCGGGGGCACTCTGCCTAATGAGCAGTTCTTC.

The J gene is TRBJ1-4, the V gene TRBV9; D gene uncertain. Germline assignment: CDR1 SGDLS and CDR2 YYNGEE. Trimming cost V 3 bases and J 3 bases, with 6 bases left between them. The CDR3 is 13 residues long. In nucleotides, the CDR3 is TGTGCCAGCAGCGCAACCCCTAATGAAAAACTGTTTTTT. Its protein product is CASSATPNEKLFF.

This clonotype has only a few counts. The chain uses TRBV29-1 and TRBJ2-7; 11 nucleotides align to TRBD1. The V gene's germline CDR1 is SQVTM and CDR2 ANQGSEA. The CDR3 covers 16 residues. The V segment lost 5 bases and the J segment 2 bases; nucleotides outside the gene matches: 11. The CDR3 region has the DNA TGCAGCGTTCAGCCATCCGGGACAGGGGGTACCTACGAGCAGTACTTC. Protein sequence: CSVQPSGTGGTYEQYF.

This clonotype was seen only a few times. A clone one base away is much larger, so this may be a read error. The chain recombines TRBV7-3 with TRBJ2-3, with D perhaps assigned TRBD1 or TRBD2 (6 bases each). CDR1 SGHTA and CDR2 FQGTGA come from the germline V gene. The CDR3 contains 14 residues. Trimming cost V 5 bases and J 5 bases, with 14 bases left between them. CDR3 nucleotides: TGTGCCAGCAGCGTAATGGGGGGCATAGATACGCAGTATTTT. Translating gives CASSVMGGIDTQYF.

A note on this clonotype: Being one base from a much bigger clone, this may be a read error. DNA for the CDR3: TGCGCCAGCAGCCACCCACAGAAGAACACTGAAGCTTTCTTT. Translation: CASSHPQKNTEAFF. This chain uses TRBV5-1 with TRBJ1-1; no reliable D call. Per germline, CDR1 SGHRS and CDR2 YFSETQ. V lost 4 bases and J lost 1, with 11 bases in between. The CDR3 has 14 residues.

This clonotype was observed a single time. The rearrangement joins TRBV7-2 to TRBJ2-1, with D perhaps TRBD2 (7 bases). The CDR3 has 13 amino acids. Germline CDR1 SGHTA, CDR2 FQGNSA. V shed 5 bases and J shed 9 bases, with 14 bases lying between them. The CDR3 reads CASSPHGGLEQFF. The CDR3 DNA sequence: TGTGCCAGCAGCCCACACGGGGGGCTTGAGCAGTTCTTC.

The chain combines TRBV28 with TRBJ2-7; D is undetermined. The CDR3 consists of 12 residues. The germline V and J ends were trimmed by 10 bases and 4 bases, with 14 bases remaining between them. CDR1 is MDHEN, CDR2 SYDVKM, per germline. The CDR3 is CATTTGSYEQYF. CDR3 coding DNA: TGTGCCACCACCACCGGATCATACGAGCAGTACTTC.

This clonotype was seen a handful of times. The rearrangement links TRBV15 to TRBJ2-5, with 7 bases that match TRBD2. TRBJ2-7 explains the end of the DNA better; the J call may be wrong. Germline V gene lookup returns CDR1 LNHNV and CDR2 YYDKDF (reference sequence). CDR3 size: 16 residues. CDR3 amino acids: CATSREEAGPHYEQYF. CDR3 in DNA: TGTGCCACCAGCAGAGAAGAAGCGGGACCCCACTACGAGCAGTACTTC.

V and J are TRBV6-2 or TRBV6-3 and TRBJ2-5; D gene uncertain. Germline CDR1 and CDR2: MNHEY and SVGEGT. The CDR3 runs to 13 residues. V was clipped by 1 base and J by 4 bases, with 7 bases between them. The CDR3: CASSYYHRETQYF. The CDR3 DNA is TGTGCCAGCAGTTACTACCACAGAGAGACCCAGTACTTC.

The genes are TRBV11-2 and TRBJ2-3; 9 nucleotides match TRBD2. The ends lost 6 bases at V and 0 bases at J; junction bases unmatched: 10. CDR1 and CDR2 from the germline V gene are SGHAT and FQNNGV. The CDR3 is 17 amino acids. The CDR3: CASRLSFSGGSTDTQYF. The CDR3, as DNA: TGTGCCAGCAGACTATCCTTTAGCGGGGGTAGCACAGATACGCAGTATTTT. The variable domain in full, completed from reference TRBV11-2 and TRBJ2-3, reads EAGVAQSPRYKIIEKRQSVAFWCNPISGHATLYWYQQILGQGPKLLIQFQNNGVVDDSQLPKDRFSAERLKGVDSTLKIQPAKLEDSAVYLCASRLSFSGGSTDTQYFGPGTRLTVL.

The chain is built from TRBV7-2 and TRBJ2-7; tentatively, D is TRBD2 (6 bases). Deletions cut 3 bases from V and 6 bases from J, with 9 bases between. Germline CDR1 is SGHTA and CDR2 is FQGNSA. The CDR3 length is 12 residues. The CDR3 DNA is TGTGCCAGCAGCTTTGGGACTCCCGAGCAGTACTTC. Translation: CASSFGTPEQYF.

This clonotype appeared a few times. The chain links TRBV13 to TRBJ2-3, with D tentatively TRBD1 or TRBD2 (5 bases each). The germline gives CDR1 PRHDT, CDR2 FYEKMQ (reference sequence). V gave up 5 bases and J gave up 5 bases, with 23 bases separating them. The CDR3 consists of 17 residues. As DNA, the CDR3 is TGTGCCAGCAGCCCCTCTGGGGGATCGAATGTAGGAGATACGCAGTATTTT. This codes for CASSPSGGSNVGDTQYF.

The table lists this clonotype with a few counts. CDR3 sequence: CASRLGWGTGGLDTQYF. The CDR3 bases are TGTGCCAGCAGACTGGGATGGGGGACAGGGGGTCTTGATACGCAGTATTTT. The V and J genes are TRBV12-3 or TRBV12-4 and TRBJ2-3, with 11 bases that match TRBD1. The CDR3 runs 17 residues. V was pared by 6 bases and J by 6 bases, with 14 bases of the junction left unmatched.

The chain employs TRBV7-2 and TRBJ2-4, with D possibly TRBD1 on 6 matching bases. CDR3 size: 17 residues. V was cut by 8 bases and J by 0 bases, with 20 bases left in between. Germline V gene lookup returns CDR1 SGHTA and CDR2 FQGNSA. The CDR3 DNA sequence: TGTGCCAGCCACGACCCAGGGGCTCATTTAGCCAAAAACATTCAGTACTTC. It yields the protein CASHDPGAHLAKNIQYF. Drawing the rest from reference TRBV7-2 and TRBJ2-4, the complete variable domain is GAGVSQSPSNKVTEKGKDVELRCDPISGHTALYWYRQSLGQGLEFLIYFQGNSAPDKSGLPSDRFSAERTGGSVSTLTIQRTQQEDSAVYLCASHDPGAHLAKNIQYFGAGTRLSVL.

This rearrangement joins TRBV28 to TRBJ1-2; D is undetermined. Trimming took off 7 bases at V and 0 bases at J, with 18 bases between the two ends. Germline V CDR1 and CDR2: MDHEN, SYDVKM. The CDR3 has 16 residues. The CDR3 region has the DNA TGTGCCAGCACCTCACTGCTGGGCGGAGCTAACTATGGCTACACCTTC. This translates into CASTSLLGGANYGYTF.

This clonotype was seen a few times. CDR3 protein: CASSSGSLNEKLFF. In DNA, the CDR3 is TGTGCCAGCAGTTCGGGGTCTCTTAATGAAAAACTGTTTTTT. J is TRBJ1-4 and V is TRBV27; D gene ambiguous. The CDR3 sequence is 14 residues long. Germline loops: CDR1 MNHEY, CDR2 SMNVEV (reference sequence). Between the trimmed V and J ends, which lost 4 bases and 4 bases, there was a span of 10 bases.

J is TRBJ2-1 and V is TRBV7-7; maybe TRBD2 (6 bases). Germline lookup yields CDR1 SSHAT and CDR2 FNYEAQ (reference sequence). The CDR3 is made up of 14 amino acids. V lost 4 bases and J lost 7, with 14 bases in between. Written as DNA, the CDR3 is TGTGCCAGCAGCTCAGGAGGGAATCGGAATGAGCAGTTCTTC. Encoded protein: CASSSGGNRNEQFF.

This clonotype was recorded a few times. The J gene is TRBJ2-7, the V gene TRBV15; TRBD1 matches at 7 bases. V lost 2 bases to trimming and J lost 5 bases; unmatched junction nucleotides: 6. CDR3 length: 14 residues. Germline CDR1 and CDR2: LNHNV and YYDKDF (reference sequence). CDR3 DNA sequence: TGTGCCACCAGCAGACGTGACAGGGCCCACGAGCAGTACTTC. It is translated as CATSRRDRAHEQYF.

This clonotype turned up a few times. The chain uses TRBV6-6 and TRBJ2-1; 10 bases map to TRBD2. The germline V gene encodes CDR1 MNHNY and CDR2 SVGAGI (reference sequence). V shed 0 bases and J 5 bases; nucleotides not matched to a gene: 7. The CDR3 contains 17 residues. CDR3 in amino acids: CASSYSPIAGGNNEQFF. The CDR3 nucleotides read TGTGCCAGCAGTTACTCTCCCATAGCGGGAGGAAACAATGAGCAGTTCTTC.

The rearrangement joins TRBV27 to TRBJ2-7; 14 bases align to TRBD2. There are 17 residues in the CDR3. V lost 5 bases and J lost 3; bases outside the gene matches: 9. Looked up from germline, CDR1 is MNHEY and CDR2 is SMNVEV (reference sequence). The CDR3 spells CASSPTGTSGSFYEQYF. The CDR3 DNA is TGTGCCAGCAGTCCGACCGGGACTAGCGGGAGCTTCTACGAGCAGTACTTC.

CDR3 DNA: TGTGCCAGCACCGACCCAGTACTAGCGGGCAATGAGCAGTTCTTC. Its translation is CASTDPVLAGNEQFF. The V gene is TRBV6-5, the J gene TRBJ2-1, with TRBD2 matching 9 bases. The CDR3 length is 15 residues. Trimming cost V 7 bases and J 6 bases; bases outside gene matches: 10. The V gene's germline CDR1 is MNHEY and CDR2 SVGAGI.